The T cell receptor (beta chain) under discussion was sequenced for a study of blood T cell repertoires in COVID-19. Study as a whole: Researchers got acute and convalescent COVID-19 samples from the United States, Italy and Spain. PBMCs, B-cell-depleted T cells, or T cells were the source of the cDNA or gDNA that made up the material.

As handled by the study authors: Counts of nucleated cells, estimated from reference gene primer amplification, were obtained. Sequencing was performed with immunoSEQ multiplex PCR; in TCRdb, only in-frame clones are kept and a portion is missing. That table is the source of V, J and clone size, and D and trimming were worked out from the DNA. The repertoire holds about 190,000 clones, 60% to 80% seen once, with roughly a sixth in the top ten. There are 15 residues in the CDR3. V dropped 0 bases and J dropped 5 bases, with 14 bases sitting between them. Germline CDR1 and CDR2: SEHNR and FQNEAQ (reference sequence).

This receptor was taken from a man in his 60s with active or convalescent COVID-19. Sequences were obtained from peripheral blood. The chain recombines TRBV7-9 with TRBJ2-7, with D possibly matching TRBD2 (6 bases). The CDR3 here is CASSLAPAGSNEQYF. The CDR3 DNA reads TGTGCCAGCAGCTTAGCGCCCGCCGGGAGTAACGAGCAGTACTTC.